The 30 T cell receptor beta chains presented below share a single source sample, sequenced in a study of T cell responses to AZD1222 COVID-19 vaccine. Sequencing was performed with immunoSEQ multiplex PCR; in TCRdb, only in-frame clones are kept and a portion is missing. The sample records approximately 120,000 clones, approximately 89% being singletons. The starting material was peripheral blood, obtained on day 0 of AZD1222 vaccination. These receptors came from an adult in good health.

The rearrangement links TRBV30 to TRBJ2-6; D is tentatively TRBD1 or TRBD2 (5 bases each). Trimming shortened V by 3 bases and J by 2 bases, and 14 bases separated the two germline ends. The germline V gene encodes CDR1 GTSNPN and CDR2 SVGIG (reference sequence). The length of the CDR3 is 16 residues. Here the CDR3 reads CAWSADRGTGANVLTF. The CDR3 DNA reads as TGTGCCTGGAGCGCTGACAGAGGGACTGGGGCCAACGTCCTGACTTTC. The variable domain in full, with the rest retrieved from reference TRBV30 and TRBJ2-6, is SQTIHQWPATLVQPVGSPLSLECTVEGTSNPNLYWYRQAAGRGLQLLFYSVGIGQISSEVPQNLSASRPQDRQFILSSKKLLLSDSGFYLCAWSADRGTGANVLTFGAGSRLTVL.

This chain joins TRBV25-1 and TRBJ1-3; D is unresolved. The germline V and J ends were trimmed by 6 bases and 0 bases, with 3 bases remaining between them. The length of the CDR3 is 12 residues. Germline CDR1 MGHDK, CDR2 SYGVNS. CDR3 sequence (DNA): TGTGCCAGCAGATCCTCTGGAAACACCATATATTTT. This codes for CASRSSGNTIYF.

The chain employs TRBV29-1 and TRBJ1-3; no reliable D call. Germline values: CDR1 SQVTM, CDR2 ANQGSEA. Trimming shortened V by 4 bases and J by 6 bases, and 10 bases separated the two germline ends. The CDR3 runs to 12 residues. In DNA form, the CDR3 reads TGCAGCGTTGGATCTGACCTAAACACCATATATTTT. Amino acid sequence: CSVGSDLNTIYF.

This chain uses TRBV4-2 with TRBJ1-1; D gene uncertain. The germline gives CDR1 LGHNA, CDR2 YNFKEQ. V lost 1 base, J lost 6 bases, and 15 bases lay in between. There are 15 residues in the CDR3. Here the CDR3 DNA reads TGTGCCAGCAGCCAAGGCCGGGGAGGAGGGTCTGAAGCTTTCTTT. Translating it yields CASSQGRGGGSEAFF.

This sequence joins TRBV10-3 and TRBJ1-1; TRBD1 agrees at 9 bases. There are 19 residues in the CDR3. With V trimmed by 7 bases and J by 5 bases, 23 bases remained unmatched. Germline V gives CDR1 ENHRY, CDR2 SYGVKD. The DNA for the CDR3 is TGTGCCATCAAAGATTCGAACCCGGACAGGGGCCAGGGGGGGACTGAAGCTTTCTTT. This encodes CAIKDSNPDRGQGGTEAFF.

The chain employs TRBV9 and TRBJ1-2, with 7 bases lining up with TRBD1. CDR1 is SGDLS and CDR2 is YYNGEE in the germline V gene. With V trimmed by 0 bases and J by 8 bases, 13 bases remained unmatched. The CDR3 loop spans 16 amino acids. The DNA of the CDR3 is TGTGCCAGCAGCGTAGAGGTGAACAGGGGCGCTGAGGGCTACACCTTC. The encoded protein is CASSVEVNRGAEGYTF.

The chain carries TRBV4-1 and TRBJ2-1; D is perhaps TRBD1 or TRBD2 (6 bases each). CDR1 MGHRA and CDR2 YSYEKL come from the germline V gene. Deletions cut 4 bases from V and 6 bases from J, with 19 bases between. This CDR3 is 16 amino acids long. Written as DNA, the CDR3 is TGCGCCAGCAGCCCAGATGACTATCGGGGGCTCAATGAGCAGTTCTTC. Protein sequence: CASSPDDYRGLNEQFF.

This clone was recorded once. The J gene is TRBJ2-1, the V gene TRBV5-1, with 10 bases lining up with TRBD2. CDR3 length: 15 amino acids. CDR1 is SGHRS, CDR2 YFSETQ, per germline. The V gene end was trimmed by 3 bases and the J gene end by 4 bases; junction bases not matched to a gene: 4. The CDR3 DNA reads as TGCGCCAGCAGCTCTACTAGCGGGACTTACAATGAGCAGTTCTTC. Translation: CASSSTSGTYNEQFF.

The CDR3 DNA is TGTGCCAGCTCACCTCAAGAAAATGAGCAGTTCTTC. It translates to CASSPQENEQFF. The gene calls are TRBV18 and TRBJ2-1; unclear D gene. V lost 3 bases to trimming and J lost 7 bases, with 7 bases between them. The CDR3 has 12 residues. Germline lookup yields CDR1 KGHSH and CDR2 LQKENI. Looking up the rest from reference TRBV18 and TRBJ2-1 gives the full variable domain: NAGVMQNPRHLVRRRGQEARLRCSPMKGHSHVYWYRQLPEEGLKFMVYLQKENIIDESGMPKERFSAEFPKEGPSILRIQQVVRGDSAAYFCASSPQENEQFFGPGTRLTVL.

The chain has TRBV28 and TRBJ1-2; D gene ambiguous. V shed 7 bases and J shed 3 bases, with 12 bases lying between them. Germline CDR1 MDHEN, CDR2 SYDVKM. CDR3 size: 13 residues. The DNA of the CDR3 is TGTGCCAGCACCCCCCCGCAGTACTATGGCTACACCTTC. Its protein product is CASTPPQYYGYTF.

The chain employs TRBV11-1 and TRBJ2-7; 7 bases align to TRBD1. Losses at the gene ends were 5 bases for V and 2 bases for J; bases not matched to a gene: 6. The length of the CDR3 is 14 residues. Per the germline V gene, CDR1 is SGHAT and CDR2 is FQDESV (reference sequence). Here the CDR3 reads CASSPRDSTYEQYF. CDR3 nucleotide sequence: TGTGCCAGCAGCCCAAGGGACAGCACCTACGAGCAGTACTTC.

The genes are TRBV19 and TRBJ2-6; D is uncertain. The germline V gene encodes CDR1 LNHDA and CDR2 SQIVND (reference sequence). The CDR3 runs to 16 residues. Trimming pared 5 bases from V and 0 bases from J, leaving 11 bases between. CDR3 in DNA: TGTGCCAGTAGTGTTCCTAGTGACTCTGGGGCCAACGTCCTGACTTTC. It translates to CASSVPSDSGANVLTF.

The V call is TRBV11-2, the J call TRBJ2-2, with 8 bases aligning to TRBD1. The V gene end was trimmed by 3 bases and the J gene end by 0 bases; junction bases not matched to a gene: 3. Germline CDR1 and CDR2: SGHAT and FQNNGV. This CDR3 is 16 amino acids long. The CDR3 coding sequence is TGTGCCAGCAGCTTTCACAGGGGGACGAACACCGGGGAGCTGTTTTTT. It is translated as CASSFHRGTNTGELFF.

V gene TRBV3-1 (or the pseudogene TRBV3-2) combines with J gene TRBJ2-1; 7 nucleotides align to TRBD2. This CDR3 is built from 13 residues. Unmatched junction bases numbered 4, after V lost 7 bases and J lost 4 bases. CDR1 is LGHDT, CDR2 YNNKEL, per germline (reference sequence). This chain's CDR3 is CASTGTTYNEQFF. The CDR3 region has the DNA TGTGCCAGCACCGGGACTACTTACAATGAGCAGTTCTTC.

The gene calls are TRBV10-1 and TRBJ2-1; TRBD1 matches 7 bases. CDR3 size: 13 residues. The junction had 6 bases not matched to a gene; V was cut back by 6 bases and J by 7 bases. Germline V gene data show CDR1 as WNHNN and CDR2 as SYGVQD (reference sequence). The CDR3 region has the DNA TGCGCCAGCAGCCCCAGGGGGAAAAATGAGCAGTTCTTC. The encoded protein is CASSPRGKNEQFF.

The rearrangement joins TRBV6-5 to TRBJ1-1; D is possibly TRBD1 (5 bases). V was pared by 5 bases and J by 5 bases, with 9 bases between. Germline lookup yields CDR1 MNHEY and CDR2 SVGAGI. This CDR3 region has 12 residues. The CDR3 nucleotides read TGTGCCAGCAGTACCCGACAGACTGAAGCTTTCTTT. Protein product: CASSTRQTEAFF.

The chain uses TRBV6-4 and TRBJ1-4; a weak D match, TRBD1 (5 bases). This CDR3 is 14 amino acids long. From germline, CDR1 is MRHNA and CDR2 SNTAGT. Trimming removed 6 bases from V and 8 bases from J, with 16 bases in between. The CDR3 DNA reads as TGTGCCAGCAGCCCCGGGCAGGGTGGAGAAAAACTGTTTTTT. It is translated as CASSPGQGGEKLFF.

This chain links TRBV5-1 with TRBJ1-4, with 10 bases lining up with TRBD1. The CDR3 covers 15 residues. Germline values: CDR1 SGHRS, CDR2 YFSETQ. Germline trimming cut 3 bases from V and 6 bases from J; bases unmatched to any gene: 5. CDR3 DNA sequence: TGCGCCAGCAGCTCAGGAGGGACAGGGGATGAAAAACTGTTTTTT. As protein: CASSSGGTGDEKLFF.

The chain carries TRBV7-2 and TRBJ2-5; 8 nucleotides line up with TRBD2. CDR1 is SGHTA, CDR2 FQGNSA, per germline. J gave up 4 bases and V 2 bases, and 3 bases lay outside the gene matches. CDR3 length equals 14 residues. This CDR3 is CASSLRGGPETQYF. CDR3 in DNA: TGTGCCAGCAGCTTACGGGGGGGCCCAGAGACCCAGTACTTC.

This rearrangement joins TRBV11-2 to TRBJ2-2; unclear D gene. V gave up 3 bases and J gave up 7 bases, with 0 bases separating them. Germline CDR1 is SGHAT and CDR2 is FQNNGV. This CDR3 contains 10 residues. The CDR3 is CASSFGELFF. The CDR3 DNA reads as TGTGCCAGCAGCTTCGGGGAGCTGTTTTTT.

This clone was counted only a few times. The rearrangement joins TRBV7-8 to TRBJ1-6, with 10 bases identical to TRBD1. Trimming at V came to 5 bases and at J to 10 bases, leaving 17 bases not matched to a gene. The CDR3 is 18 amino acids. In germline, CDR1 is SGHVS, CDR2 FQNEAQ. The CDR3 is CASSLADRGIRVGSPLHF. For the CDR3, the DNA is TGTGCCAGCAGCCTCGCGGACAGGGGGATCCGGGTAGGCTCACCCCTCCACTTT.

This clone has just one count. The V and J genes are TRBV4-2 and TRBJ2-5; D is possibly TRBD1 or TRBD2 (5 bases each). The V gene lost 4 bases and the J gene lost 4 bases, with 16 bases spanning the gap. Germline V gene data show CDR1 as LGHNA and CDR2 as YNFKEQ. This CDR3 contains 15 residues. The CDR3 spells CASSLKDGDGETQYF. In DNA, the CDR3 is TGTGCCAGCAGCCTCAAGGACGGGGACGGAGAGACCCAGTACTTC.

The chain couples TRBV7-8 to TRBJ1-2; D unresolved. There are 16 residues in the CDR3. Germline CDR1 is SGHVS and CDR2 is FQNEAQ. Trimming removed 5 bases at V and 5 bases at J, with 21 bases between. CDR3 bases: TGTGCCAGCAGCCCGGGCCTTGATGCACGGGATTATGGCTACACCTTC. Translating it yields CASSPGLDARDYGYTF.

The genes are TRBV7-2 and TRBJ1-2; D is possibly TRBD1 (5 bases). The germline gives CDR1 SGHTA, CDR2 FQGNSA. Trimming left V 7 bases short and J 2 bases short, with 20 bases between. This CDR3 has 16 residues. The CDR3 nucleotides are TGTGCCAGCACCCCCCGTTTGTGGGGGGTAAACTATGGCTACACCTTC. The encoded protein is CASTPRLWGVNYGYTF.

The V and J genes are TRBV30 and TRBJ1-1, with D perhaps TRBD1 (5 bases). Germline CDR1 GTSNPN, CDR2 SVGIG (reference sequence). There are 12 residues in the CDR3. Trimming took 3 bases from V and 4 from J, leaving 9 bases between them. The CDR3 DNA reads as TGTGCCTGGAGGGGGGACGGCACTGAAGCTTTCTTT. It is translated as CAWRGDGTEAFF.

This sequence joins TRBV20-1 and TRBJ2-3; 8 nucleotides align to TRBD2. The CDR3 is made up of 14 amino acids. The V gene end was trimmed by 3 bases and the J gene end by 1 base; junction bases not matched to a gene: 3. CDR1 DFQATT and CDR2 SNEGSKA come from the germline V gene (reference sequence). CDR3 amino acids: CSASRAGGTDTQYF. DNA for the CDR3: TGCAGTGCTAGTAGAGCGGGAGGCACAGATACGCAGTATTTT.

V gene TRBV29-1 combines with J gene TRBJ1-5; weak D call: TRBD1 (5 bases). Germline lookup yields CDR1 SQVTM and CDR2 ANQGSEA. The CDR3 length is 16 residues. Trimming shortened V by 2 bases and J by 3 bases, and 17 bases separated the two germline ends. In DNA form, the CDR3 reads TGCAGCGTTGAATCGTGGGGCGGACTACTCAATCAGCCCCAGCATTTT. It yields the protein CSVESWGGLLNQPQHF.

The chain carries TRBV5-8 and TRBJ1-5; TRBD1 is a possible D gene (5 bases). CDR3 size: 15 residues. V was shortened by 5 bases and J by 2 bases, with 14 bases between the two germline ends. Germline loops: CDR1 SGHTS, CDR2 YDEGEE. The CDR3 DNA follows: TGTGCCAGCAGAGACGGGGCGAGAGGCAATCAGCCCCAGCATTTT. Its protein is CASRDGARGNQPQHF.

The V and J genes are TRBV27 and TRBJ1-5, with TRBD1 identical over 7 bases. V shed 4 bases, J shed 5 bases, and the junction held 2 bases outside the gene matches. This CDR3 is 13 amino acids long. Germline V gene sequence: CDR1 MNHEY, CDR2 SMNVEV (reference sequence). The CDR3, as DNA: TGTGCCAGCAGTTATCAGGGGGATCAGCCCCAGCATTTT. Residues: CASSYQGDQPQHF.

This clone was recorded once. CDR3 region: CASSLGVEQYF. CDR3 coding DNA: TGTGCCAGCAGCCTGGGCGTCGAGCAGTACTTC. The chain links TRBV3-1 (or the pseudogene TRBV3-2) to TRBJ2-7, with no clear D. V lost 4 bases to trimming and J lost 6 bases, with 7 bases between them. Germline CDR1 is LGHDT and CDR2 is YNNKEL (reference sequence). The CDR3 contains 11 residues.